The 5 T cell receptor beta chains below come from one sample, sequenced in a study of shared clonotypes between healthy human individuals. Assay used: immunoSEQ multiplex PCR; TCRdb lists only in-frame clones, some missing. Found here are more than 2 million clones, just under 95% of them singletons; the top ten hold around 1.1%. The naive CD8 subset, CD45RO-negative cells positively selected for CCR7, excluded terminally differentiated effector memory CD45RA+ cells. The source material was naive CD8+ T cells sorted from blood. All receptors derive from a man aged 18 to 29 in good health.

The chain couples TRBV7-2 to TRBJ1-3; possibly TRBD1 for D (5 bases). This CDR3 is 17 amino acids long. Germline V lookup: CDR1 SGHTA, CDR2 FQGNSA. Trimming took off 2 bases at V and 4 bases at J, with 18 bases between the two ends. Here the CDR3 reads CASSLPLLQVPGNTIYF. As DNA, the CDR3 is TGTGCCAGCAGCTTACCACTCCTACAGGTTCCCGGAAACACCATATATTTT.

The gene calls are TRBV7-9 and TRBJ2-1, with D maybe TRBD2 (6 bases). V was cut by 5 bases and J by 6 bases, with 14 bases left in between. The CDR3 covers 14 residues. The germline CDR1 and CDR2 sequences are SEHNR and FQNEAQ (reference sequence). Here the CDR3 reads CASSVPYGGNEQFF. DNA for the CDR3: TGTGCCAGCAGCGTACCGTACGGGGGCAATGAGCAGTTCTTC.

V gene TRBV27 combines with J gene TRBJ2-7; D not resolved. CDR3 length: 14 residues. Looked up from germline, CDR1 is MNHEY and CDR2 is SMNVEV (reference sequence). Trimming cost V 6 bases and J 0 bases, with 12 bases left between them. The chain's CDR3 is CASSPGWNSYEQYF. In nucleotides, the CDR3 is TGTGCCAGCAGCCCCGGGTGGAACTCCTACGAGCAGTACTTC.

This clone was seen just once. The chain links TRBV29-1 to TRBJ2-2; D is undetermined. Trimming stripped 3 bases from V and 6 bases from J, with 8 bases between. From germline, CDR1 is SQVTM and CDR2 ANQGSEA. The length of the CDR3 is 12 residues. The CDR3 DNA reads TGCAGCGTTGACCCCGGTGCCGGGGAGCTGTTTTTT. Amino acid sequence: CSVDPGAGELFF.

This clone has a single count. This chain links TRBV5-4 with TRBJ1-6; no clear D. Germline V gene data show CDR1 as SGHNT and CDR2 as YYREEE (reference sequence). The CDR3 covers 15 residues. V lost 0 bases, J lost 5 bases, and 9 bases lay in between. The CDR3, as DNA: TGTGCCAGCAGCTTGGACGGGCCAAATAATTCACCCCTCCACTTT. Protein product: CASSLDGPNNSPLHF.